This T cell receptor beta chain was sequenced during a study of cytomegalovirus exposure and HLA in healthy donors. Overall study context: Roughly 180 million T cells yielded 120 million or so unique TCR beta sequences, as an earlier analysis found. In terms of ancestry, the Caucasian-associated cluster contained about four fifths of the approximately 430 genotyped donors. Findings and caveats of the study: What TCR beta sequences reportedly achieved was accurate prediction of HLA-A and HLA-B alleles in most subjects. Later analysis indicated greater clonal expansion among HLA-associated TCR beta chains than among equally common other chains.

In the PCR, 60 Vbeta and 13 Jbeta primers were used. TCRdb keeps only in-frame clones here, not all; method: immunoSEQ multiplex PCR. The table lists 150,000 to 200,000 clones, over 65% of them singletons. The CDR3 extends over 14 amino acids. J lost 6 bases, V lost 5 bases, and 8 bases had no gene match. Germline lookup yields CDR1 SEHNR and CDR2 FQNEAQ (reference sequence). In regard to this clone: The target antigen is unknown.

V gene TRBV7-9 combines with J gene TRBJ2-3, with 7 bases matching TRBD2. Sequenced input: PBMCs. This receptor was taken from a man aged 35-49 years in good health and CMV-seropositive. CDR3: CASSPRGGRDTQYF. The DNA for the CDR3 is TGTGCCAGCAGCCCCCGGGGAGGGCGTGATACGCAGTATTTT.